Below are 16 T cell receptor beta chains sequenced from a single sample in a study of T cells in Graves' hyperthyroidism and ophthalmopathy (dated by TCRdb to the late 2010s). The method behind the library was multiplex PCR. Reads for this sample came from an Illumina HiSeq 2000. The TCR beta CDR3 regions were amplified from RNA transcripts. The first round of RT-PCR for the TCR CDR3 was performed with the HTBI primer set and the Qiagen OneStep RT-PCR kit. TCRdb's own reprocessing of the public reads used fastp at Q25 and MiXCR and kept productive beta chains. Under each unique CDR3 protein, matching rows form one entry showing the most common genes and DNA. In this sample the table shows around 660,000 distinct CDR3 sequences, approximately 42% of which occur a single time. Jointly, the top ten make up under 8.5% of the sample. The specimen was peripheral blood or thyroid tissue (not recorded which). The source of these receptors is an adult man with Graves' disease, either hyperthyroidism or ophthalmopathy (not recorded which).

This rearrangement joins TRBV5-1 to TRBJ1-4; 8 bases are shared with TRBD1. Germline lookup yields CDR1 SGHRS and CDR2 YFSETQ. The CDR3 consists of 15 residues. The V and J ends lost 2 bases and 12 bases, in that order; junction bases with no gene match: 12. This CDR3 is CASSFWGQVPSELFF. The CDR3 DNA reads TGCGCCAGCAGCTTTTGGGGACAGGTCCCCTCGGAACTGTTTTTT. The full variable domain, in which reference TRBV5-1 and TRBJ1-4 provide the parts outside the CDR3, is KAGVTQTPRYLIKTRGQQVTLSCSPISGHRSVSWYQQTPGQGLQFLFEYFSETQRNKGNFPGRFSGRQFSNSRSEMNVSTLELGDSALYLCASSFWGQVPSELFFGSGTQLSVL.

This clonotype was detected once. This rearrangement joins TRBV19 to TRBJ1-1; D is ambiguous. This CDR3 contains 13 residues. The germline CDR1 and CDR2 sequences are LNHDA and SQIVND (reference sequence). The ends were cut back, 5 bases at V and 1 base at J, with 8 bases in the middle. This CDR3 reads CASSGSTNTEAFF. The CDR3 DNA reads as TGTGCCAGTAGTGGCAGTACGAACACTGAAGCTTTCTTT.

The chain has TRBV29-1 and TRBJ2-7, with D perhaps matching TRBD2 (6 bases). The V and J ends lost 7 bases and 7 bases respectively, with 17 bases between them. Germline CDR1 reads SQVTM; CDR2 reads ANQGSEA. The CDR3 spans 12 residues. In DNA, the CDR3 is TGCAGCGCGACCCAAGGAGGGACTGAGCAGTACTTC. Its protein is CSATQGGTEQYF.

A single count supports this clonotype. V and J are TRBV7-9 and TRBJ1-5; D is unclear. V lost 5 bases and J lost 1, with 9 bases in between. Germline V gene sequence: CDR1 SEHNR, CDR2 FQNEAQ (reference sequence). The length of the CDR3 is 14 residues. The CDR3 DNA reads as TGTGCCAGCAGCACGGACCCGAGCAATCAGCCCCAGCATTTT. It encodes CASSTDPSNQPQHF.

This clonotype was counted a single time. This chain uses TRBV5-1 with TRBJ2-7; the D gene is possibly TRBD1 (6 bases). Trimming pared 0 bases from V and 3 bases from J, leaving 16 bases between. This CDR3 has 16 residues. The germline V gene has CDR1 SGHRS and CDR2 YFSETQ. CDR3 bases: TGCGCCAGCAGCTTGGACGGGACAAATATGGTCTACGAGCAGTACTTC. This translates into CASSLDGTNMVYEQYF.

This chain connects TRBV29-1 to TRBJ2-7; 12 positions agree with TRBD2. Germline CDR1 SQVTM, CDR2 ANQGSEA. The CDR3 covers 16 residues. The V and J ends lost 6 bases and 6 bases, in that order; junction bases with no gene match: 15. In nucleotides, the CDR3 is TGCAGCGTCGCAAACCTAAGTAGACTAGCGGGAGTCGAGCAGTACTTC. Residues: CSVANLSRLAGVEQYF.

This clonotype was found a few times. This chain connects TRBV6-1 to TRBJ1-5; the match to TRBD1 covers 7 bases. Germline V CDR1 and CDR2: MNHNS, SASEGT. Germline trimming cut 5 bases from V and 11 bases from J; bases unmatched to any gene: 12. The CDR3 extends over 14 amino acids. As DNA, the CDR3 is TGTGCCAGCAGTCCGCGGGGACAGCCAAGTACCCAGCATTTT. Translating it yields CASSPRGQPSTQHF.

The CDR3 here is CASMFTGGEKLFF. The CDR3 nucleotides read TGTGCCAGCATGTTTACAGGCGGTGAAAAACTGTTTTTT. This sequence joins TRBV12-3 or TRBV12-4 and TRBJ1-4, with a possible D match to TRBD1 (5 bases). V lost 7 bases, J lost 7 bases, and 13 bases lay in between. CDR3 length equals 13 residues.

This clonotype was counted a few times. The CDR3 loop reads CASSVSSTTNEKLFF. In nucleotides, the CDR3 is TGTGCCAGCAGCGTCTCATCCACAACTAATGAAAAACTGTTTTTT. The chain has TRBV5-4 and TRBJ1-4; the D is unclear. There are 15 residues in the CDR3. Per germline, CDR1 SGHNT and CDR2 YYREEE (reference sequence). V lost 4 bases and J lost 0, with 10 bases in between.

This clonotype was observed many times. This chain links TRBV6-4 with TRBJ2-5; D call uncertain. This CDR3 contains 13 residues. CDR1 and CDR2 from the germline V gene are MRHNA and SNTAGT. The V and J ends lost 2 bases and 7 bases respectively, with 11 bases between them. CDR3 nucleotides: TGTGCCAGCAGTGACGGCTACCGAGGGACCCAGTACTTC. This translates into CASSDGYRGTQYF.

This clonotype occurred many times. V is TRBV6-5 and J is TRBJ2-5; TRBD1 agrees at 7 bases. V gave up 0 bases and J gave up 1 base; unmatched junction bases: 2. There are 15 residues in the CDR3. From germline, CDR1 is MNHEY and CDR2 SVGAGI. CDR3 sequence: CASSYSWDSQETQYF. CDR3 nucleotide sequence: TGTGCCAGCAGTTACTCGTGGGACAGCCAAGAGACCCAGTACTTC.

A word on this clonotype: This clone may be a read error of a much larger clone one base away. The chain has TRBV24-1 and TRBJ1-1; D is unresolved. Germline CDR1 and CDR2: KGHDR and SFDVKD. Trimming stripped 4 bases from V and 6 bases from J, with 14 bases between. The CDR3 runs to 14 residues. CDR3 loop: CATSDGGRRAEAFF. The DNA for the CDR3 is TGTGCCACCAGTGACGGAGGGCGTCGGGCTGAAGCTTTCTTT.

The CDR3, as DNA: TGTGCCATCAGTCCACTGGGAACTGGGGCCAACGTCCTGACTTTC. Its translation: CAISPLGTGANVLTF. The chain couples TRBV10-3 to TRBJ2-6, with D hard to call. V was shortened by 5 bases and J by 2 bases, with 10 bases between the two germline ends. There are 15 residues in the CDR3. The germline gives CDR1 ENHRY, CDR2 SYGVKD.

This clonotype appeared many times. Written as DNA, the CDR3 is TGTGCCACCAGCAGAGAACGACAGGAACATCAGCCCCAGCATTTT. Translated: CATSRERQEHQPQHF. The chain carries TRBV15 and TRBJ1-5; TRBD1 might be the D (6 bases). CDR3 length equals 15 residues. The germline CDR1 and CDR2 sequences are LNHNV and YYDKDF (reference sequence). V was pared by 0 bases and J by 5 bases, with 11 bases between.

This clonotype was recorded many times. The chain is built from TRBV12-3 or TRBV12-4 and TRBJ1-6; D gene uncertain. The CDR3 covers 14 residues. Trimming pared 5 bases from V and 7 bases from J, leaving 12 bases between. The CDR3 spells CASSHSGRNSPLHF. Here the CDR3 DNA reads TGTGCCAGCAGTCATTCAGGACGGAATTCACCCCTCCACTTT.

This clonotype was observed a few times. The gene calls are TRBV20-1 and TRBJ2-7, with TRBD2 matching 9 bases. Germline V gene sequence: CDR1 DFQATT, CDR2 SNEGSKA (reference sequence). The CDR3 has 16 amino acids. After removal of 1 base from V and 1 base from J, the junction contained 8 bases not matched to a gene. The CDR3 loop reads CSARGAKAGGSYEQYF. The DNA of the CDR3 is TGCAGTGCTAGAGGGGCTAAAGCGGGGGGATCCTACGAGCAGTACTTC.